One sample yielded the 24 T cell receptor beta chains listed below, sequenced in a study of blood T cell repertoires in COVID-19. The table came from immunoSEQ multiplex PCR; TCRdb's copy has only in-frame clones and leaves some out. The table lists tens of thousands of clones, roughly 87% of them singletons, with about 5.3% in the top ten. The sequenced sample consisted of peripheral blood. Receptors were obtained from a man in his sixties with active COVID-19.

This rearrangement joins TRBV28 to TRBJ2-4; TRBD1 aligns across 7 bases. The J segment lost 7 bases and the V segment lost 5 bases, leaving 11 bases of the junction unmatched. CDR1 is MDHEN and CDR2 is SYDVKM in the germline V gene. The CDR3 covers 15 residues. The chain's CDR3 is CASSPRGTVGNIQYF. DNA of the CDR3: TGTGCCAGCAGTCCAAGGGGGACAGTTGGGAACATTCAGTACTTC.

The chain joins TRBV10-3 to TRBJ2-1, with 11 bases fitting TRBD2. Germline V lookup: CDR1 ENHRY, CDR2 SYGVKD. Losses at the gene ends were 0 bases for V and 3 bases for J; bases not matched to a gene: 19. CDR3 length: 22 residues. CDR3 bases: TGTGCCATCAGTGAGTCACCCCCCTCGGGAGGTTCTAGCGGGAGGCTCTACAATGAGCAGTTCTTC. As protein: CAISESPPSGGSSGRLYNEQFF.

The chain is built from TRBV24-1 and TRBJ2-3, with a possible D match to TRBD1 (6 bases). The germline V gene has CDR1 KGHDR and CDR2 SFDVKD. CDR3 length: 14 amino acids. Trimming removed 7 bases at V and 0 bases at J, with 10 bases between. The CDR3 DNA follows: TGTGCCACCAGAGGGGGTTGGAGCACAGATACGCAGTATTTT. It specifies CATRGGWSTDTQYF.

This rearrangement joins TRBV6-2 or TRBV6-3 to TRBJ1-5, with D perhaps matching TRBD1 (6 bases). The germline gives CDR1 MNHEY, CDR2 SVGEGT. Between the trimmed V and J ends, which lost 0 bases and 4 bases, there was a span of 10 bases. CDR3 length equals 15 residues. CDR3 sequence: CASSYSGRGNQPQHF. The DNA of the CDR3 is TGTGCCAGCAGTTACTCGGGGAGGGGGAATCAGCCCCAGCATTTT.

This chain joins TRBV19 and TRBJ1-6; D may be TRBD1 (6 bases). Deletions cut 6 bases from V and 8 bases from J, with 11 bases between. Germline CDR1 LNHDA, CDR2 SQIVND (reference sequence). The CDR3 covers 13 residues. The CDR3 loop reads CASSQGNDSPLHF. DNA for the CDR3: TGTGCCAGTAGCCAGGGGAACGATTCACCCCTCCACTTT.

In DNA form, the CDR3 reads TGTGCCAGCAGCCAACCTCCCGGGACAGGGTTTAATGAGCAGTTCTTC. Residues: CASSQPPGTGFNEQFF. V gene TRBV14 combines with J gene TRBJ2-1, with TRBD1 matching over 9 bases. CDR1 and CDR2 (germline): SGHDN, FVKESK. V shed 2 bases and J 7 bases; nucleotides not matched to a gene: 9. This CDR3 has 16 amino acids.

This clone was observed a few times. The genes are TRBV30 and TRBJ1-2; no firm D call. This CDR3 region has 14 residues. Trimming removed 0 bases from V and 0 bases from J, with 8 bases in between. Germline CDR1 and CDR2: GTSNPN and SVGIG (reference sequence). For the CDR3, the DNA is TGTGCCTGGAGTGTACCCGGGTCTAACTATGGCTACACCTTC. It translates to CAWSVPGSNYGYTF.

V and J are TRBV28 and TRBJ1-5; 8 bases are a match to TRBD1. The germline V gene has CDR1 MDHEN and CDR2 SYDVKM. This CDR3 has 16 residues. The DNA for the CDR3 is TGTGCTACTCCCCATGCCAGGGGGCTTAGCAATCAGCCCCAGCATTTT. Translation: CATPHARGLSNQPQHF. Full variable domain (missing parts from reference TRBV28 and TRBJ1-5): DVKVTQSSRYLVKRTGEKVFLECVQDMDHENMFWYRQDPGLGLRLIYFSYDVKMKEKGDIPEGYSVSREKKERFSLILESASTNQTSMYLCATPHARGLSNQPQHFGDGTRLSIL.

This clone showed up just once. The CDR3 spells CASSGESLNQPQHF. For the CDR3, the DNA is TGTGCCAGCAGTGGAGAAAGCCTTAATCAGCCCCAGCATTTT. The rearrangement joins TRBV2 to TRBJ1-5, with D unclear. The germline CDR1 and CDR2 sequences are SNHLY and FYNNEI. Trimming shortened V by 4 bases and J by 4 bases, and 11 bases separated the two germline ends. This CDR3 has 14 amino acids.

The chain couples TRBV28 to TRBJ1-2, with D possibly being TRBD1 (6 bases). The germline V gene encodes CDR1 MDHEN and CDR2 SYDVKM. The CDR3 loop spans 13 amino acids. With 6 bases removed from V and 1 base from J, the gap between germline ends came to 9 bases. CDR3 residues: CASRDSLNYGYTF. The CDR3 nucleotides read TGTGCCAGCAGGGACAGTCTTAACTATGGCTACACCTTC.

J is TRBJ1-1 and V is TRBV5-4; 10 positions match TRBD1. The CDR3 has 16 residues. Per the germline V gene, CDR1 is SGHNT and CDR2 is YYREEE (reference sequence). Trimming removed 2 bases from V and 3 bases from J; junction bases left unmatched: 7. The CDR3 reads CASSLDRGLGDTEAFF. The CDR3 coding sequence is TGTGCCAGCAGCTTAGACAGGGGGCTTGGGGACACTGAAGCTTTCTTT.

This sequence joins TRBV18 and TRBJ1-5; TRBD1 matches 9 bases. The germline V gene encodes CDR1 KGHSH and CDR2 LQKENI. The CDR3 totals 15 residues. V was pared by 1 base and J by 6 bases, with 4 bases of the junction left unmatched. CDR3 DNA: TGTGCCAGCTCACCACAGGACAGGGGCGGTCAGCCCCAGCATTTT. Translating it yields CASSPQDRGGQPQHF. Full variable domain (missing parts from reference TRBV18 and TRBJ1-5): NAGVMQNPRHLVRRRGQEARLRCSPMKGHSHVYWYRQLPEEGLKFMVYLQKENIIDESGMPKERFSAEFPKEGPSILRIQQVVRGDSAAYFCASSPQDRGGQPQHFGDGTRLSIL.

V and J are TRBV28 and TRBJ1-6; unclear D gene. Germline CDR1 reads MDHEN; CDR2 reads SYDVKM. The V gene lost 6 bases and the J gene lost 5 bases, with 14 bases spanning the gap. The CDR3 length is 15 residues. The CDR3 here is CASSGILSHNSPLHF. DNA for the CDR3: TGTGCCAGCAGCGGGATACTATCTCATAATTCACCCCTCCACTTT.

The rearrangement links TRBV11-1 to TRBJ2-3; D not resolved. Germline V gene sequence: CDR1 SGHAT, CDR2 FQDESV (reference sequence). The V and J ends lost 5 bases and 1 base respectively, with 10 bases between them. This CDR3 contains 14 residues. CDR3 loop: CASSTSFGTDTQYF. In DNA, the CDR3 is TGTGCCAGCAGCACGAGCTTCGGCACAGATACGCAGTATTTT.

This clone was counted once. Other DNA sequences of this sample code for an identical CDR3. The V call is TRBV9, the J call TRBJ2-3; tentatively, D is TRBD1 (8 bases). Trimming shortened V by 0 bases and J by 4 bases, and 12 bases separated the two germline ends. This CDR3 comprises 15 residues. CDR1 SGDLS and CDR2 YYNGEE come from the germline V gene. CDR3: CASSVEQGGPDTQYF. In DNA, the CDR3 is TGTGCCAGCAGCGTAGAACAGGGGGGGCCAGATACGCAGTATTTT.

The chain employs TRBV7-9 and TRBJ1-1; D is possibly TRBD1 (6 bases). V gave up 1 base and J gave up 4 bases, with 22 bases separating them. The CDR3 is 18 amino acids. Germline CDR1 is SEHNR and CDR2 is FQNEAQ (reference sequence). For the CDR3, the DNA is TGTGCCAGCAGCTTAGATAGGATGACAGGAATCTGGAGCACTGAAGCTTTCTTT. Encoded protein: CASSLDRMTGIWSTEAFF. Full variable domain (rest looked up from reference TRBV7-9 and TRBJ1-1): DTGVSQNPRHKITKRGQNVTFRCDPISEHNRLYWYRQTLGQGPEFLTYFQNEAQLEKSRLLSDRFSAERPKGSFSTLEIQRTEQGDSAMYLCASSLDRMTGIWSTEAFFGQGTRLTVV.

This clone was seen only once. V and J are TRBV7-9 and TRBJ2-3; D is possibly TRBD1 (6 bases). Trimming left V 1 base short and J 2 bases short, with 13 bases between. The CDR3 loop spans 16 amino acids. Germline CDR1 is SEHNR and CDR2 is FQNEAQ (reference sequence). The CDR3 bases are TGTGCCAGCAGCTTAGTAGGGGGTGTGATCACAGATACGCAGTATTTT. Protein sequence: CASSLVGGVITDTQYF.

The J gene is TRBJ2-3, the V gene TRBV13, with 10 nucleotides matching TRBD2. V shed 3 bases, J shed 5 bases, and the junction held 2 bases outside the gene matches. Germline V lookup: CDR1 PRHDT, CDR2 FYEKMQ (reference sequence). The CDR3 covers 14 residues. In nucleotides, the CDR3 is TGTGCCAGCAGCTTCGGACTAGCGGTAGATACGCAGTATTTT. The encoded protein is CASSFGLAVDTQYF.

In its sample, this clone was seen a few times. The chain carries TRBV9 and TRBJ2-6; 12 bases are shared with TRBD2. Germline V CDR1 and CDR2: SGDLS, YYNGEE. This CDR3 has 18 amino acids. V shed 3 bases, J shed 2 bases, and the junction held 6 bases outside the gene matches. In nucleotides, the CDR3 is TGTGCCAGCAGCGACCCTAGCGGGAGGGCCGCTGGGGCCAACGTCCTGACTTTC. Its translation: CASSDPSGRAAGANVLTF.

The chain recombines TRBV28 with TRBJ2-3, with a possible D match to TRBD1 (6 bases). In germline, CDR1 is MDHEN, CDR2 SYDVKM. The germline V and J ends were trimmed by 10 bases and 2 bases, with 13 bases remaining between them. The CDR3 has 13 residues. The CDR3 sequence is CATNRDITDTQYF. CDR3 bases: TGTGCCACCAACCGGGACATCACAGATACGCAGTATTTT.

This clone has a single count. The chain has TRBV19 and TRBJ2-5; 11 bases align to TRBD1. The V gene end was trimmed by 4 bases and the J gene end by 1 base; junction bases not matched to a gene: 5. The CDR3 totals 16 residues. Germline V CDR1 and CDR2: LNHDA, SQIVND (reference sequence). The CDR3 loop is CASSRTGGAVQETQYF. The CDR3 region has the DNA TGTGCCAGTAGTAGGACAGGGGGCGCTGTCCAAGAGACCCAGTACTTC.

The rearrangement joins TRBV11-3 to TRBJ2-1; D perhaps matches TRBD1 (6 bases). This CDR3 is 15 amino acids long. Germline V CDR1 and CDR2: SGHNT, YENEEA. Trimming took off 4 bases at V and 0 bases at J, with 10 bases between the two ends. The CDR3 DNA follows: TGTGCCAGCAGCTCAGGGACAAGCTCCTACAATGAGCAGTTCTTC. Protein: CASSSGTSSYNEQFF.

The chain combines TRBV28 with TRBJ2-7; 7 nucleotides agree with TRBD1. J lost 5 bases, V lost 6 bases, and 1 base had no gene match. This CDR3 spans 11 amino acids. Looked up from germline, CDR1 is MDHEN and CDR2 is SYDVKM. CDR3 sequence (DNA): TGTGCCAGCAGGGACAGGAACGAGCAGTACTTC. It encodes CASRDRNEQYF.

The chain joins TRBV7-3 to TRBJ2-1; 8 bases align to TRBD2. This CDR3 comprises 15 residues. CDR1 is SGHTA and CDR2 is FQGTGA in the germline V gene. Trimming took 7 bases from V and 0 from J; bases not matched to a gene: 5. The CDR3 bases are TGTGCCAGCACCTTGACTAGCGACTCCTACAATGAGCAGTTCTTC. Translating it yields CASTLTSDSYNEQFF.